These 2 T cell receptor beta chains were all obtained from the same sample, sequenced in a study of blood T cell repertoires in COVID-19 (dated by TCRdb to the early 2020s). Libraries were made using the immunoSEQ multiplex PCR assay. TCRdb took this table from immuneACCESS and kept in-frame rearrangements with V and J called. Such tables lack part of the clones; where checked against another copy, unresolved V genes explain under half of the gap, and the rest is unexplained. The sample table contains roughly 400,000 clones; only one count was recorded for 88% of them. The ten top clones hold 1.4% to 1.5% of the sample. Sequencing input: PBMCs or T cells enriched from blood (not recorded which). The receptor set was obtained from a woman in her late teens or twenties who had been exposed to COVID-19.

The chain joins TRBV6-1 to TRBJ1-5; 7 bases are shared with TRBD1. Germline values: CDR1 MNHNS, CDR2 SASEGT. The junction had 5 bases not matched to a gene; V was cut back by 5 bases and J by 1 base. The CDR3 length is 15 residues. The CDR3: CASSKTGDSNQPQHF. Written as DNA, the CDR3 is TGTGCCAGCAGTAAAACAGGGGACAGCAATCAGCCCCAGCATTTT.

The V and J genes are TRBV29-1 and TRBJ1-6; weak D call: TRBD1 (5 bases). Trimming took 2 bases from V and 0 from J, leaving 17 bases between them. Germline CDR1 is SQVTM and CDR2 is ANQGSEA. The CDR3 has 18 amino acids. Written as DNA, the CDR3 is TGCAGCGTTGAAATAGGGGTAGGGGCCCCCTCCTATAATTCACCCCTCCACTTT. Translating it yields CSVEIGVGAPSYNSPLHF.